A single sample gave rise to the 8 T cell receptor beta chains below, sequenced in a study of cytomegalovirus exposure and HLA in healthy donors. PCR primers comprised 60 Vbeta and 13 Jbeta primers. TCRdb's copy holds only in-frame clones and misses some; the assay was immunoSEQ multiplex PCR. Of some 150,000 clones in the sample, approximately 70% were seen once. What was sequenced was PBMCs. The receptors shown here come from a human donor in good health.

For this clone: Other DNA sequences from this sample encode an identical CDR3 as well. The genes are TRBV4-2 and TRBJ2-2; D is unresolved. This CDR3 comprises 16 residues. Germline V lookup: CDR1 LGHNA, CDR2 YNFKEQ. The V and J ends lost 1 base and 4 bases respectively, with 13 bases between them. CDR3 nucleotides: TGTGCCAGCAGCCAAGCCGAAAGGAGTGGCACCGGGGAGCTGTTTTTT. Protein sequence: CASSQAERSGTGELFF.

This clone was seen a single time. V is TRBV6-6 and J is TRBJ1-6, with D possibly TRBD1 on 5 matching bases. Trimming removed 8 bases from V and 7 bases from J, with 12 bases in between. CDR1 MNHNY and CDR2 SVGAGI come from the germline V gene (reference sequence). This CDR3 comprises 13 residues. The CDR3: CASCRGGNSPLHF. In DNA form, the CDR3 reads TGTGCCAGCTGTAGGGGAGGCAATTCACCCCTCCACTTT.

This clone was seen only a few times. The chain is built from TRBV6-5 and TRBJ2-7, with TRBD2 matching 7 bases. CDR1 and CDR2 from the germline V gene are MNHEY and SVGAGI. V gave up 8 bases and J gave up 3 bases; unmatched junction bases: 7. This CDR3 spans 13 amino acids. CDR3 nucleotides: TGTGCCAGCTCAGCGGGGCCCTTCTACGAGCAGTACTTC. Encoded protein: CASSAGPFYEQYF.

The V call is TRBV27, the J call TRBJ2-2; 11 bases are shared with TRBD1. CDR3 length equals 15 residues. Trimming took 8 bases from V and 5 from J; bases not matched to a gene: 7. Germline CDR1 is MNHEY and CDR2 is SMNVEV (reference sequence). CDR3 in amino acids: CASRDRGSGTGELFF. The CDR3 DNA reads TGTGCCAGCCGGGACAGGGGGTCTGGGACCGGGGAGCTGTTTTTT.

This clone was found a few times. In DNA, the CDR3 is TGTGCCAGCAGCCGACAGGGAGGTTATGGCTACACCTTC. Its protein product is CASSRQGGYGYTF. V gene TRBV7-9 combines with J gene TRBJ1-2; TRBD1 matches 7 bases. Germline V gene lookup returns CDR1 SEHNR and CDR2 FQNEAQ (reference sequence). V gave up 5 bases and J gave up 5 bases; unmatched junction bases: 5. This CDR3 region has 13 residues.

The chain joins TRBV7-8 to TRBJ1-3; TRBD1 is a possible D gene (6 bases). Germline V gives CDR1 SGHVS, CDR2 FQNEAQ. There are 15 residues in the CDR3. V lost 4 bases and J lost 3, with 13 bases in between. CDR3 loop: CASSWGGTGGNTIYF. CDR3 coding DNA: TGTGCCAGCAGCTGGGGGGGCACAGGTGGAAACACCATATATTTT.

The rearrangement uses TRBV6-5 and TRBJ2-7; possible D gene TRBD1, 6 bases. The CDR3 runs 14 residues. Germline-derived CDR1 and CDR2 are MNHEY and SVGAGI. The V and J ends lost 5 bases and 9 bases respectively, with 20 bases between them. The CDR3: CASSPGHIFNGQYF. The CDR3 DNA reads as TGTGCCAGCAGTCCGGGACATATTTTTAACGGGCAGTACTTC.

This chain links TRBV6-5 with TRBJ1-1; weak D call: TRBD1 (5 bases). Trimming left V 5 bases short and J 1 base short, with 11 bases between. CDR1 and CDR2 (germline): MNHEY, SVGAGI. This CDR3 region has 14 residues. CDR3 loop: CASSRQLPNTEAFF. DNA of the CDR3: TGTGCCAGCAGTCGACAGTTACCGAACACTGAAGCTTTCTTT.